What follows is one T cell receptor (beta chain) and its context. Its antigen is not known. The source of the sample is a study of T cell responses to AZD1222 COVID-19 vaccine. The study, taken as a whole, reports: Repertoire samples came only from after the peak T cell response.

Using immunoSEQ multiplex PCR, the repertoire was profiled, and TCRdb retains in-frame clones only, with some absent. Of about 160,000 clones listed, more than 85% are singletons. CDR1 and CDR2 (germline): SSHAT, FNYEAQ (reference sequence). The CDR3 consists of 13 residues. V lost 6 bases and J 0 bases, leaving 6 bases between the germline ends. The material sequenced was peripheral blood, taken 28 days after the second AZD1222 dose. This clonotype was obtained from an adult who received the AZD1222 COVID-19 vaccine. The chain joins TRBV7-7 to TRBJ2-1; D ambiguous. The CDR3 here is CASSPSSYNEQFF. The CDR3 DNA sequence: TGTGCCAGCAGTCCTAGCTCCTACAATGAGCAGTTCTTC. The full variable domain, rest sourced from reference TRBV7-7 and TRBJ2-1, is GAGVSQSPRYKVTKRGQDVTLRCDPISSHATLYWYQQALGQGPEFLTYFNYEAQPDKSGLPSDRFSAERPEGSISTLTIQRTEQRDSAMYRCASSPSSYNEQFFGPGTRLTVL.